This T cell receptor beta chain was recovered during a study of blood T cell repertoires in COVID-19. Overall study context: Specimens from acute and convalescent COVID-19 originated in the United States, Italy and Spain.

TCRdb keeps only in-frame clones here, not all; method: immunoSEQ multiplex PCR. The data contain 68,000 or so clones, 70% to 90% of them seen just once; the ten biggest clones take up 2.5% to 3%. V lost 11 bases and J lost 7, with 23 bases in between. There are 15 residues in the CDR3. CDR1 is MNHEY, CDR2 SVGAGI, per germline. The TCR was taken from a man between 65 and 85 years old with active or convalescent COVID-19. The chain uses TRBV6-5 and TRBJ1-4; a possible D gene is TRBD1 (5 bases). Sequencing input: peripheral blood. Written as DNA, the CDR3 is TGTGCCCTCGGTTATAGACTAGGGGTGGGTGAAAAACTGTTTTTT. Its protein is CALGYRLGVGEKLFF.